Listed below are T cell receptor beta chains from one sample, sequenced in a study of cytomegalovirus exposure and HLA in healthy donors. Profiling relied on immunoSEQ multiplex PCR, and the TCRdb table lists in-frame clones only, not all of them. The sample has roughly 250,000 clones, around 85% seen once. Sequenced: PBMCs. Receptors originate from a woman in her 30s in good health and CMV-seropositive. CDR3s include the opening cysteine and the closing phenylalanine or tryptophan. D genes are given only for firm matches. Some rows have no size entry. The others give once, few or many, or a class for an expanded clone.

TRBV7-9	.	.	TRBJ2-5	CASSWGVRETQYF	TGTGCCAGCAGCTGGGGCGTGAGAGAGACCCAGTACTTC
TRBV5-4	.	TRBD1	TRBJ1-2	CASSRDSNYGYTF	TGTGCCAGCAGTCGGGACAGTAACTATGGCTACACCTTC
TRBV19	many	TRBD1	TRBJ1-5	CASTQGALLQPQHF	TGTGCCAGTACCCAGGGGGCGCTTTTGCAGCCCCAGCATTTT
TRBV9	.	.	TRBJ2-5	CASSVEPETQYF	TGTGCCAGCAGCGTAGAGCCGGAGACCCAGTACTTC
TRBV7-8	.	.	TRBJ1-2	CASSSQGYGYTF	TGTGCCAGCAGCTCACAGGGCTATGGCTACACCTTC
TRBV27	.	TRBD1	TRBJ1-1	CASRPTGANTEAFF	TGTGCCAGCAGACCCACAGGGGCGAACACTGAAGCTTTCTTT
TRBV5-1	.	.	TRBJ2-1	CASSPGVTYNEQFF	TGCGCCAGCAGCCCCGGGGTAACCTACAATGAGCAGTTCTTC
TRBV11-3	.	.	TRBJ2-1	CASSPRDSRWGEQFF	TGTGCCAGCAGCCCTAGGGACTCCCGGTGGGGTGAGCAGTTCTTC
TRBV7-9	.	TRBD1	TRBJ2-5	CASSSRDRGHQETQYF	TGTGCCAGCAGCTCACGGGACAGGGGACACCAAGAGACCCAGTACTTC
TRBV25-1	.	TRBD1	TRBJ1-2	CASSEGTGYGYTF	TGTGCCAGCAGTGAAGGGACAGGCTATGGCTACACCTTC
TRBV28	.	.	TRBJ1-2	CASRPHLRQDYGYTF	TGTGCCAGCAGACCTCACTTACGACAGGACTATGGCTACACCTTC
TRBV5-1	.	TRBD2	TRBJ2-1	CASTVTTSVYNEQFF	TGCGCCAGCACCGTAACGACTAGCGTGTACAATGAGCAGTTCTTC
TRBV30	few	TRBD1	TRBJ1-1	CAWGTARTEAFF	TGTGCCTGGGGGACAGCCCGCACTGAAGCTTTCTTT
TRBV5-1	.	.	TRBJ1-5	CASSLEAGQPQHF	TGCGCCAGCAGCTTGGAGGCGGGGCAGCCCCAGCATTTT
TRBV5-1	few	TRBD2	TRBJ2-1	CASSGTSGSSYNEQFF	TGCGCCAGCAGCGGGACTAGCGGGAGCTCCTACAATGAGCAGTTCTTC
TRBV27	.	.	TRBJ1-2	CASSLSKGSGYTF	TGTGCCAGCAGTTTATCGAAAGGGAGCGGCTACACCTTC
TRBV15	.	.	TRBJ2-7	CATSSVNNHDRRLTYEQYF	TGTGCCACCAGCAGCGTAAACAACCATGACAGGCGGCTAACCTACGAGCAGTACTTC
TRBV10-2	.	.	TRBJ1-1	CASRSGFGAFF	TGCGCCAGCAGGTCAGGGTTCGGAGCTTTCTTT
TRBV10-3	.	TRBD1	TRBJ2-1	CAIFGQGSGNEQFF	TGTGCCATCTTTGGACAGGGATCCGGCAATGAGCAGTTCTTC
TRBV2	.	.	TRBJ2-5	CASSMGSFRGMETQYF	TGTGCCAGCAGTATGGGAAGCTTCAGGGGAATGGAGACCCAGTACTTC
TRBV18	.	TRBD2	TRBJ2-3	CASSPTGGQYF	TGTGCCAGCTCACCGACGGGGGGGCAGTATTTT
TRBV27	.	.	TRBJ2-7	CASSLVTATYEQYF	TGTGCCAGCAGTTTAGTTACAGCCACCTACGAGCAGTACTTC
TRBV6-1	.	.	TRBJ2-3	CASRDRSVVTDTQYF	TGTGCCAGCAGAGACAGGAGTGTGGTGACCGATACGCAGTATTTT
TRBV2	.	.	TRBJ2-1	CASTINRNEQFF	TGTGCCAGCACTATAAACCGGAATGAGCAGTTCTTC
TRBV19	.	.	TRBJ1-5	CASSMREGRQPQHF	TGTGCCAGTAGTATGAGGGAGGGCCGGCAGCCCCAGCATTTT
TRBV13	.	TRBD2	TRBJ2-1	CASSRGLAGAALLSNEQFF	TGTGCCAGCAGCCGGGGACTAGCGGGAGCAGCTTTGTTATCGAATGAGCAGTTCTTC
TRBV30	.	TRBD1	TRBJ2-1	CAWSVLIWTGNGEQFF	TGTGCCTGGAGTGTACTAATATGGACAGGGAACGGTGAGCAGTTCTTC
TRBV29-1	.	.	TRBJ1-1	CSVPGPFNTEAFF	TGCAGCGTCCCAGGGCCCTTTAACACTGAAGCTTTCTTT
TRBV7-3	.	.	TRBJ2-1	CASSLSEGVRNEQFF	TGTGCCAGCAGCTTATCCGAGGGAGTCAGAAATGAGCAGTTCTTC
TRBV5-1	.	.	TRBJ1-1	CASSLDGTTGEAFF	TGCGCCAGCAGCTTGGATGGGACTACAGGTGAAGCTTTCTTT
TRBV4-1	.	TRBD2	TRBJ2-1	CASSQDASGYNEQFF	TGCGCCAGCAGCCAAGATGCTAGCGGCTACAATGAGCAGTTCTTC
TRBV28	.	.	TRBJ1-2	CASSLVDSSYGYTF	TGTGCCAGCAGTTTAGTGGACAGCTCCTATGGCTACACCTTC
TRBV27	few	TRBD1	TRBJ2-7	CASSYDRGMGEQYF	TGTGCCAGCAGTTACGACAGGGGGATGGGGGAGCAGTACTTC
TRBV27	.	.	TRBJ2-3	CASSLIGADTQYF	TGTGCCAGCAGTTTAATTGGGGCTGATACGCAGTATTTT
TRBV5-1	.	TRBD1	TRBJ1-3	CASSQDRGGSGNTIYF	TGCGCCAGCAGCCAGGACAGGGGGGGGTCTGGAAACACCATATATTTT
TRBV27	few	TRBD2	TRBJ2-7	CASGLASSSYEQYF	TGTGCCAGCGGACTAGCGTCGAGCTCCTACGAGCAGTACTTC
TRBV28	.	.	TRBJ1-5	CASSLGGLQPQHF	TGTGCCAGCAGTTTAGGAGGGCTTCAGCCCCAGCATTTT
TRBV19	.	TRBD1	TRBJ1-4	CASSMALPTGGEEEKLFF	TGTGCCAGTAGTATGGCCCTCCCCACAGGGGGCGAGGAAGAAAAACTGTTTTTT
TRBV11-3	.	.	TRBJ2-2	CASSLDLFTGTGELFF	TGTGCCAGCAGCTTAGATCTCTTTACAGGGACCGGGGAGCTGTTTTTT
TRBV29-1	few	.	TRBJ2-3	CSAEDSLSTDTQYF	TGCAGCGCTGAGGACAGCCTTAGCACAGATACGCAGTATTTT
TRBV27	.	TRBD2	TRBJ2-3	CASSREADTQYF	TGTGCCAGCAGTCGGGAGGCAGATACGCAGTATTTT
TRBV30	.	TRBD2	TRBJ2-7	CAWAPGRTDEQYF	TGTGCCTGGGCTCCCGGGAGGACCGACGAGCAGTACTTC
TRBV7-9	.	TRBD1	TRBJ2-7	CASSYSTGITYEQYF	TGTGCCAGCAGCTATTCGACAGGGATCACCTACGAGCAGTACTTC
TRBV9	.	.	TRBJ2-5	CASSVPRDSGSGETQYF	TGTGCCAGCAGCGTGCCCCGGGACTCTGGGAGCGGAGAGACCCAGTACTTC
TRBV9	.	.	TRBJ2-3	CASSPGRVYTDTQYF	TGTGCCAGCAGCCCCGGCAGGGTCTACACAGATACGCAGTATTTT
TRBV27	.	TRBD2	TRBJ2-7	CASSGGLVGYEQYF	TGTGCCAGCAGTGGTGGACTAGTGGGTTACGAGCAGTACTTC
TRBV13	.	TRBD1	TRBJ1-2	CASGQTGSGGYTF	TGTGCCAGCGGACAGACAGGGTCTGGAGGCTACACCTTC
TRBV5-1	.	TRBD2	TRBJ2-1	CASSLASGSRNEQFF	TGCGCCAGCAGCTTGGCTAGCGGGAGTCGTAATGAGCAGTTCTTC
TRBV11-3	.	.	TRBJ2-1	CASSLGTRSSYNEQFF	TGTGCCAGCAGCTTAGGGACTCGCAGCTCCTACAATGAGCAGTTCTTC
TRBV19	.	.	TRBJ2-7	CASSIGALYEQYF	TGTGCCAGTAGTATTGGGGCACTCTACGAGCAGTACTTC
TRBV5-1	.	TRBD2	TRBJ2-7	CASSLAGGSSYEQYF	TGCGCCAGCAGCTTGGCCGGGGGGAGTAGCTACGAGCAGTACTTC
TRBV23-1	.	TRBD2	TRBJ2-2	CASNPGTSGIRNTGELFF	TGCGCCAGCAATCCCGGGACTAGCGGGATAAGGAACACCGGGGAGCTGTTTTTT
TRBV11-3	.	TRBD2	TRBJ2-5	CASSLTYLLAGEETQYF	TGTGCCAGCAGCTTAACCTACCTCCTAGCGGGAGAAGAGACCCAGTACTTC
TRBV6-5	.	.	TRBJ1-2	CASSTETGGNYGYTF	TGTGCCAGCAGTACTGAAACGGGAGGGAACTATGGCTACACCTTC
TRBV6-5	.	.	TRBJ2-2	CASINRGNTGELFF	TGTGCCAGCATAAACCGGGGAAACACCGGGGAGCTGTTTTTT